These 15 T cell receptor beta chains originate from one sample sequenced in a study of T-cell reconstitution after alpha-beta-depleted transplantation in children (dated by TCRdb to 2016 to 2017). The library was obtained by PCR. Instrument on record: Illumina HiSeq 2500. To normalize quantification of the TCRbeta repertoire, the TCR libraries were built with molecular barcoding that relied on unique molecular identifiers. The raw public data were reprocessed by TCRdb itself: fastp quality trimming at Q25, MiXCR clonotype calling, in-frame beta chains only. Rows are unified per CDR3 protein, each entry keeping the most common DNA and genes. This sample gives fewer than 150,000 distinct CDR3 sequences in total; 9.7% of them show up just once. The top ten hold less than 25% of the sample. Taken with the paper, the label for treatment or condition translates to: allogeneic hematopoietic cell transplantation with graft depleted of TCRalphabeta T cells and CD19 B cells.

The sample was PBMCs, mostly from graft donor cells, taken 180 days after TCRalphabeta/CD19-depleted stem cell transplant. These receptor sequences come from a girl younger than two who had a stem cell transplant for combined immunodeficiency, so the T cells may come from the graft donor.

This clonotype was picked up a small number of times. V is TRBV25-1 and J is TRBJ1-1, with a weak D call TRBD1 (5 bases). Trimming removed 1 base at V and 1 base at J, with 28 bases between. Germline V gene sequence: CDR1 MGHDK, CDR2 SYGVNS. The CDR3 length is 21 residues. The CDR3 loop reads CASSELYLPKGIWGTNTEAFF. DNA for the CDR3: TGTGCCAGCAGTGAATTGTACCTTCCTAAGGGGATCTGGGGTACGAACACTGAAGCTTTCTTT.

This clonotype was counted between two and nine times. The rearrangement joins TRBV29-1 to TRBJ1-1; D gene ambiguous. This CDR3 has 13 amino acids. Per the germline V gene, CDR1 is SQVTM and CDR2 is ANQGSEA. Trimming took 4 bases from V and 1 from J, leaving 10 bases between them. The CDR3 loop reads CSVGDGENTEAFF. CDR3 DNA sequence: TGCAGCGTTGGAGACGGAGAGAACACTGAAGCTTTCTTT. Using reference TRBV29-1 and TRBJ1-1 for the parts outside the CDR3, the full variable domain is SAVISQKPSRDICQRGTSLTIQCQVDSQVTMMFWYRQQPGQSLTLIATANQGSEATYESGFVIDKFPISRPNLTFSTLTVSNMSPEDSSIYLCSVGDGENTEAFFGQGTRLTVV.

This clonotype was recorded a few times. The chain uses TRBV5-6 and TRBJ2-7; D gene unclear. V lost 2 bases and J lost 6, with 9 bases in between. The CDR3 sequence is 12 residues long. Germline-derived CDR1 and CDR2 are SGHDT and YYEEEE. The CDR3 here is CASSFTVSEQYF. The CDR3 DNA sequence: TGTGCCAGCAGCTTTACTGTCTCCGAGCAGTACTTC.

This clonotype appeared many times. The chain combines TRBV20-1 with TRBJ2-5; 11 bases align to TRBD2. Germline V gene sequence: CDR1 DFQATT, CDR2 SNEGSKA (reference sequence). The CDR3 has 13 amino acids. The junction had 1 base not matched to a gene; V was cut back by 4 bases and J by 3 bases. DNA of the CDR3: TGCAGTGCTATGACTAGCGGGGAAGAGACCCAGTACTTC. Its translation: CSAMTSGEETQYF.

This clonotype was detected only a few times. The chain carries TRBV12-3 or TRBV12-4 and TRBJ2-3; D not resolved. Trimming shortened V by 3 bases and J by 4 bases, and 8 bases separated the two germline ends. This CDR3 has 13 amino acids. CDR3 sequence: CASSFPVADTQYF. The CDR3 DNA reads TGTGCCAGCAGTTTTCCGGTAGCAGATACGCAGTATTTT.

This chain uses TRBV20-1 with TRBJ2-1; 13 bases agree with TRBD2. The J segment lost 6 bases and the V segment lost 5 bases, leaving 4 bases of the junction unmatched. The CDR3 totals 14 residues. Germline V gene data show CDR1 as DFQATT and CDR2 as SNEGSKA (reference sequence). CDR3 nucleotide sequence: TGCAGTGCTCCTGGGACTAGCGGGGCCAATGAGCAGTTCTTC. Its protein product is CSAPGTSGANEQFF.

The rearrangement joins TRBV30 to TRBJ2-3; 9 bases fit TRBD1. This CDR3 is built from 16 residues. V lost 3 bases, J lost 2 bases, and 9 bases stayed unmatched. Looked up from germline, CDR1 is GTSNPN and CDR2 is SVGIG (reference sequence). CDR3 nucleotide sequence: TGTGCCTGGAGCAAACTAACAGGGGGCCCCACAGATACGCAGTATTTT. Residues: CAWSKLTGGPTDTQYF.

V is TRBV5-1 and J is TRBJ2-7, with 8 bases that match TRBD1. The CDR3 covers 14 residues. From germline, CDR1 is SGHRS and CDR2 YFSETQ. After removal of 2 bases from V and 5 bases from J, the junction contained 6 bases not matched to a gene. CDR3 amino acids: CASSLRTGHDEQYF. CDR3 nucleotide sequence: TGCGCCAGCAGCTTACGGACAGGGCACGACGAGCAGTACTTC. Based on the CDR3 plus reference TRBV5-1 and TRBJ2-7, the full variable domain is KAGVTQTPRYLIKTRGQQVTLSCSPISGHRSVSWYQQTPGQGLQFLFEYFSETQRNKGNFPGRFSGRQFSNSRSEMNVSTLELGDSALYLCASSLRTGHDEQYFGPGTRLTVT.

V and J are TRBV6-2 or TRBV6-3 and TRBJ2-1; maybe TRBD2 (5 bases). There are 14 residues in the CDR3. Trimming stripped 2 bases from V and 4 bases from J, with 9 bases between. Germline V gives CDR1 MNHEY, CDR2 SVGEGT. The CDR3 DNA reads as TGTGCCAGCAGTTACGAGGACTGGTACAATGAGCAGTTCTTC. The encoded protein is CASSYEDWYNEQFF.

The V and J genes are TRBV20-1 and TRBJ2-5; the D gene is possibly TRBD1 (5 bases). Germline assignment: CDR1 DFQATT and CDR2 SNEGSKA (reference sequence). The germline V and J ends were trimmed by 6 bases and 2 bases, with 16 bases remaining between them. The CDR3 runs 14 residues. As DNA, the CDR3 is TGCAGTGCCAGGGCGACAAGTTCTCAAGAGACCCAGTACTTC. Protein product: CSARATSSQETQYF.

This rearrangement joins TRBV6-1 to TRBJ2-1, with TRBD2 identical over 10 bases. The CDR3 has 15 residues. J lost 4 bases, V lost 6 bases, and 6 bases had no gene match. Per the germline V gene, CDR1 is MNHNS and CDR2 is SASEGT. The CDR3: CASSQRGGIYNEQFF. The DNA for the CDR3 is TGTGCCAGCAGCCAGCGGGGGGGTATTTACAATGAGCAGTTCTTC.

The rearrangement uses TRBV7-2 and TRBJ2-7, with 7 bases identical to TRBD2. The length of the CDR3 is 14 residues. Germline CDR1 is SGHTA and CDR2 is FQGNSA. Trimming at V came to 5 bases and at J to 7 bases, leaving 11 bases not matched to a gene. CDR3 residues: CASSPGLVGVEQYF. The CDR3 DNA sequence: TGTGCCAGCAGCCCAGGACTAGTCGGCGTGGAGCAGTACTTC.

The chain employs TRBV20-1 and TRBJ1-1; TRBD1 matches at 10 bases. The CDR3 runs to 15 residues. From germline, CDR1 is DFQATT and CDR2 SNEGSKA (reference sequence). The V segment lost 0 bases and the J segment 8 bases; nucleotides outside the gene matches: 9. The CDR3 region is CSARDGRTGGIEAFF. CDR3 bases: TGCAGTGCTAGAGATGGGAGGACAGGGGGGATAGAAGCTTTCTTT.

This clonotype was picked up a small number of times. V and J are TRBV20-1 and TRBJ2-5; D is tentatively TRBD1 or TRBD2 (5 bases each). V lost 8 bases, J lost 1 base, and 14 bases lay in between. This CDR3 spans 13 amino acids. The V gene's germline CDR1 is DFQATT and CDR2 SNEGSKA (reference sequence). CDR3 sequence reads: CSPGQGAQETQYF. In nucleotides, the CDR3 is TGCAGTCCCGGCCAGGGAGCCCAAGAGACCCAGTACTTC.

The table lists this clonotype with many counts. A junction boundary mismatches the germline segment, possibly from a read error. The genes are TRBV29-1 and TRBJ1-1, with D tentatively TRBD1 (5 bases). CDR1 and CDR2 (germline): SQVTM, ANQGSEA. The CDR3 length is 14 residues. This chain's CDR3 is CSVEGGEVNTEAFF. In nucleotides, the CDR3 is TGCAGCGTCGAAGGAGGGGAGGTGAACACTGAAGCTTTCTTT.